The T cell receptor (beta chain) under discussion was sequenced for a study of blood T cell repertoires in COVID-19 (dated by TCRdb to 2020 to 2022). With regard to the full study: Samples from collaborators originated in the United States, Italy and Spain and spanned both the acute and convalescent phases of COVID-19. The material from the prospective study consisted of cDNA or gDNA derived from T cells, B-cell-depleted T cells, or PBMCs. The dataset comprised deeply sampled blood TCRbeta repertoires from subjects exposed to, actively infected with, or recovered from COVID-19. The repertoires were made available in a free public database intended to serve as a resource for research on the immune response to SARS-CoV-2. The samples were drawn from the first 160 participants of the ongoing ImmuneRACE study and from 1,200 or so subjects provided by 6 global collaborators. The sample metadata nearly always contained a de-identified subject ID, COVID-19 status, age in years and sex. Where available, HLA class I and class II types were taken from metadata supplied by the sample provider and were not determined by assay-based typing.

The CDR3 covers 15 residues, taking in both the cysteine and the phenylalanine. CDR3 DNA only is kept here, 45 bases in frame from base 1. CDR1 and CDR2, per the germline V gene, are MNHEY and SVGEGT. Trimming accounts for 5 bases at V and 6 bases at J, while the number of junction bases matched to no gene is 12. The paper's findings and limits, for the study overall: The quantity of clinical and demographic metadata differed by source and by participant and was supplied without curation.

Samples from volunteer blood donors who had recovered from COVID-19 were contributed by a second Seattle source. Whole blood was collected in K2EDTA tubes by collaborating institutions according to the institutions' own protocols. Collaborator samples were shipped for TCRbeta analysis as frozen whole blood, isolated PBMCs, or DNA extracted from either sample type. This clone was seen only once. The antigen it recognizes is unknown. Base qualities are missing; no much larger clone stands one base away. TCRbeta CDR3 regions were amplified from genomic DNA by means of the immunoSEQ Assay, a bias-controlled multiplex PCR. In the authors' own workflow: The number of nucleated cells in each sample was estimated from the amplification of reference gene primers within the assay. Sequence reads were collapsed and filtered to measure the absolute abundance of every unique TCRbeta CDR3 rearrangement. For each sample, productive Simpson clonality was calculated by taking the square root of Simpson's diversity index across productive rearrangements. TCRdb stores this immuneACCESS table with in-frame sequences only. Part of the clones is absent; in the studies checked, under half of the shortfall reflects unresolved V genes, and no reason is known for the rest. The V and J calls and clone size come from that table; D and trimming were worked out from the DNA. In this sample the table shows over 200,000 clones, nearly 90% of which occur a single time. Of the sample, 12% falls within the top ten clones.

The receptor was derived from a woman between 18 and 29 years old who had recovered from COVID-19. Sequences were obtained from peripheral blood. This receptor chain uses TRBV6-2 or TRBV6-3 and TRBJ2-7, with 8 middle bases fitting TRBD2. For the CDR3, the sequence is CASSNPGTSPSEQYF. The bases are TGTGCCAGCAGTAACCCCGGGACTAGTCCTTCCGAGCAGTACTTC.